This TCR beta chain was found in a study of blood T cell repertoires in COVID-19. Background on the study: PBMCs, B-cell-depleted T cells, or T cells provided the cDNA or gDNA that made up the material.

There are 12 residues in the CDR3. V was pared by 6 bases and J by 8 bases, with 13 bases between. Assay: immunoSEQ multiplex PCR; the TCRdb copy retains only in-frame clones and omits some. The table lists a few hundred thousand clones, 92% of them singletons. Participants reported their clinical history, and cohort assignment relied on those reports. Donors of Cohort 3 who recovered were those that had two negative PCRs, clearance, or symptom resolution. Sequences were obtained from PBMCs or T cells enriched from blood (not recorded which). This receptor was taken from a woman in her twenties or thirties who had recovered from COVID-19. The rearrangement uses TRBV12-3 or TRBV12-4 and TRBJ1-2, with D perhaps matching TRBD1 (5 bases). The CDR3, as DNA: TGTGCCAGCAGCCCCGACAGCGCGGGCTACACCTTC. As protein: CASSPDSAGYTF.